The 21 T cell receptor beta chains below all came from one sample that was sequenced in a study of CD8 T cells in Susac syndrome. RNA totalling roughly 0.5 to 1 ug underwent reverse transcription with random hexamers. TCRdb fed the immunoSEQ multiplex PCR reads into MiXCR, producing one record per CDR3 protein. Here the sample spans some 160,000 distinct CDR3 sequences, about 91% being singletons. The sequenced material came from CD4+ T cells from PBMCs. The receptor source for this set is a human donor in good health.

The chain recombines TRBV5-1 with TRBJ1-4; D ambiguous. Deletions cut 1 base from V and 3 bases from J, with 7 bases between. Germline CDR1 SGHRS, CDR2 YFSETQ. The CDR3 sequence is 14 residues long. In DNA form, the CDR3 reads TGCGCCAGCAGCTTGACAGCGGCTAATGAAAAACTGTTTTTT. It codes for CASSLTAANEKLFF.

The V gene is TRBV12-3 or TRBV12-4, the J gene TRBJ1-5, with D possibly TRBD1 on 6 matching bases. CDR3 length: 11 amino acids. Between the trimmed V and J ends, which lost 1 base and 13 bases, there was a span of 8 bases. CDR3 DNA sequence: TGTGCCAGCAGTTTAGGACAGGCGCAGCATTTT. This encodes CASSLGQAQHF.

The chain uses TRBV29-1 and TRBJ2-7; 11 nucleotides line up with TRBD2. The CDR3 length is 16 residues. Trimming at V came to 1 base and at J to 0 bases, leaving 5 bases not matched to a gene. Germline V gene data show CDR1 as SQVTM and CDR2 as ANQGSEA. The DNA for the CDR3 is TGCAGCGTTGAAGGGCCCGGGACTAGCGGCTCCTACGAGCAGTACTTC. This translates into CSVEGPGTSGSYEQYF.

CDR3 in amino acids: CASSPPQGYETQYF. The CDR3 DNA sequence: TGTGCCAGCTCACCACCGCAGGGATATGAGACCCAGTACTTC. This sequence joins TRBV18 and TRBJ2-5; perhaps TRBD1 as D (5 bases). There are 14 residues in the CDR3. With 0 bases removed from V and 5 bases from J, the gap between germline ends came to 10 bases. Germline CDR1 reads KGHSH; CDR2 reads LQKENI.

The rearrangement uses TRBV6-5 and TRBJ1-2, with D unresolved. Deletions cut 3 bases from V and 4 bases from J, with 15 bases between. The CDR3 runs 15 residues. Per germline, CDR1 MNHEY and CDR2 SVGAGI. CDR3 residues: CASSYGPPWVYGYTF. DNA of the CDR3: TGTGCCAGCAGTTATGGACCTCCTTGGGTCTATGGCTACACCTTC.

This clonotype was seen only once. This rearrangement joins TRBV10-3 to TRBJ1-2, with 7 nucleotides matching TRBD1. The CDR3 runs 13 residues. Germline trimming cut 6 bases from V and 2 bases from J; bases unmatched to any gene: 3. Germline CDR1 ENHRY, CDR2 SYGVKD. CDR3 amino acids: CAISPQGNYGYTF. Written as DNA, the CDR3 is TGTGCCATCAGCCCACAGGGGAACTATGGCTACACCTTC.

The chain combines TRBV2 with TRBJ1-6; D is unclear. Trimming pared 5 bases from V and 10 bases from J, leaving 12 bases between. The CDR3 is 13 amino acids. CDR1 SNHLY and CDR2 FYNNEI come from the germline V gene. This CDR3 reads CASSPVTGSPLHF. For the CDR3, the DNA is TGTGCCAGCAGTCCCGTTACGGGATCACCCCTCCACTTT.

This clonotype came up once. This CDR3 is CASSIIQPGGIQYF. In nucleotides, the CDR3 is TGTGCCAGTAGTATAATCCAGCCGGGGGGCATTCAGTACTTC. V and J are TRBV19 and TRBJ2-4, with 7 positions matching TRBD2. CDR1 and CDR2 (germline): LNHDA, SQIVND (reference sequence). The CDR3 contains 14 residues. After removal of 2 bases from V and 9 bases from J, the junction contained 7 bases not matched to a gene.

V and J are TRBV19 and TRBJ1-5; no definite D call. This CDR3 comprises 13 residues. The V and J ends lost 6 bases and 4 bases respectively, with 10 bases between them. Germline V gives CDR1 LNHDA, CDR2 SQIVND (reference sequence). CDR3 DNA: TGTGCCAGTAGGCCGGTGCGTAATCAGCCCCAGCATTTT. It translates to CASRPVRNQPQHF.

The chain combines TRBV7-9 with TRBJ1-2; D ambiguous. The germline V gene has CDR1 SEHNR and CDR2 FQNEAQ (reference sequence). V was shortened by 5 bases and J by 2 bases, with 15 bases between the two germline ends. The length of the CDR3 is 15 residues. CDR3 DNA sequence: TGTGCCAGCAGCCCAAACACCCGGGAGAACTATGGCTACACCTTC. It yields the protein CASSPNTRENYGYTF.

The gene calls are TRBV29-1 and TRBJ2-3; D is unclear. The CDR3 covers 14 residues. CDR1 is SQVTM, CDR2 ANQGSEA, per germline. Trimming removed 7 bases at V and 0 bases at J, with 14 bases between. CDR3 sequence (DNA): TGCAGCGATATCGGAAGGGCAAGCACAGATACGCAGTATTTT. Its protein is CSDIGRASTDTQYF.

This rearrangement joins TRBV11-2 to TRBJ2-2; no clear D. V was shortened by 4 bases and J by 5 bases, with 8 bases between the two germline ends. There are 13 residues in the CDR3. Per germline, CDR1 SGHAT and CDR2 FQNNGV. In DNA, the CDR3 is TGTGCCAGCAGCTCACGAAGGACCGGGGAGCTGTTTTTT. Its protein is CASSSRRTGELFF.

Comments on this clonotype: The DNA is omitted, as the CDR3 cannot be located on it reliably, and the CDR3 follows TCRdb's listing. The chain couples TRBV12-3 or TRBV12-4 to TRBJ1-1; the table's D gene call, TRBD1, was not cross checked with the DNA. The CDR3 is 13 residues long, counting both termini. The CDR3 is CASSSSGNTEAFF.

The rearrangement joins TRBV4-3 to TRBJ2-1; TRBD1 might be the D (6 bases). V was trimmed by 0 bases and J by 7 bases, leaving 13 bases between them. The CDR3 loop spans 15 amino acids. Germline V lookup: CDR1 LGHNA, CDR2 YSLEER. The CDR3 spells CASSQEVGAENEQFF. The CDR3 nucleotides read TGCGCCAGCAGCCAAGAAGTGGGGGCGGAAAATGAGCAGTTCTTC.

The V gene is TRBV6-4, the J gene TRBJ1-2; 10 bases agree with TRBD1. CDR1 MRHNA and CDR2 SNTAGT come from the germline V gene. The CDR3 is 14 residues long. With 2 bases clipped from V and 4 bases from J, the junction kept 1 base outside the gene matches. DNA for the CDR3: TGTGCCAGCAGTGACGGGACAGGGGCCTATGGCTACACCTTC. Protein product: CASSDGTGAYGYTF.

The chain links TRBV7-9 to TRBJ2-7; D is possibly TRBD1 (6 bases). Germline-derived CDR1 and CDR2 are SEHNR and FQNEAQ (reference sequence). V lost 5 bases and J 2 bases, leaving 19 bases between the germline ends. The CDR3 is made up of 16 amino acids. The chain's CDR3 is CASSPRWTVFPYEQYF. The CDR3 DNA is TGTGCCAGCAGCCCGCGCTGGACAGTTTTTCCCTACGAGCAGTACTTC.

The chain couples TRBV7-2 to TRBJ1-5; D unclear. Trimming took 1 base from V and 3 from J, leaving 10 bases between them. CDR1 and CDR2 (germline): SGHTA, FQGNSA. The CDR3 is 15 amino acids. This CDR3 is CASSLEGSDNQPQHF. The CDR3 bases are TGTGCCAGCAGCTTAGAAGGGAGCGACAATCAGCCCCAGCATTTT.

The genes are TRBV9 and TRBJ1-2; D is unclear. V was pared by 4 bases and J by 2 bases, with 12 bases between. The CDR3 consists of 14 residues. Germline CDR1 reads SGDLS; CDR2 reads YYNGEE. CDR3 region: CASSPRELNYGYTF. In nucleotides, the CDR3 is TGTGCCAGCAGCCCCCGTGAACTCAACTATGGCTACACCTTC.

The rearrangement joins TRBV2 to TRBJ2-3; D remains unclear. The CDR3 is made up of 11 amino acids. Trimming took off 11 bases at V and 2 bases at J, with 8 bases between the two ends. In germline, CDR1 is SNHLY, CDR2 FYNNEI. Written as DNA, the CDR3 is TGTGCCGGCGCGAACACAGATACGCAGTATTTT. This codes for CAGANTDTQYF.

The chain joins TRBV6-1 to TRBJ1-6; 7 nucleotides align to TRBD1. Germline V lookup: CDR1 MNHNS, CDR2 SASEGT. Trimming at V came to 6 bases and at J to 7 bases, leaving 9 bases not matched to a gene. The CDR3 totals 15 residues. The CDR3 spells CASSSGGSGNSPLHF. The CDR3 DNA is TGTGCCAGCAGCTCAGGGGGATCGGGGAATTCACCCCTCCACTTT.

For this clonotype: The CDR3 end shows no conserved phenylalanine or tryptophan, and so a read error is likely. The J gene is TRBJ2-6, the V gene TRBV4-2; D not certain. The germline V and J ends were trimmed by 0 bases and 0 bases, with 9 bases remaining between them. Germline CDR1 LGHNA, CDR2 YNFKEQ. This CDR3 spans 17 amino acids. The CDR3 sequence: CASSQDWRGSGANVLTS. The CDR3 DNA is TGTGCCAGCAGCCAAGATTGGCGTGGCTCTGGGGCCAACGTCCTGACTTCC.